The sequence of this T cell receptor (beta chain) was determined in a study of response to subunit inactivated influenza vaccine (dated by TCRdb to the late 2010s). About the study as a whole: The study used deep quantitative T cell receptor repertoire profiling to track responses to a trivalent subunit inactivated influenza vaccine. What the research found in general, with its limitations: According to the authors, only a limited number of new T cells may be recruited by each seasonal influenza vaccination.

On this clonotype: Which antigen it targets is not known. Nothing much larger sits one base from this clone, and base qualities are not available.

CDR1 is given as SGHTA and CDR2 as FQGNSA, both from the germline V gene. The V and J ends are trimmed by 4 bases and 4 bases, leaving 11 bases between them. The CDR3 spans 14 residues, from the cysteine through the phenylalanine. The entry retains the CDR3 DNA only, 42 bases that are in frame from base 1. Libraries were made using RT-PCR. For sequencing, an Illumina HiSeq 2500 was employed. Using fastp at Q25 and MiXCR, TCRdb reprocessed the public reads and kept productive beta chains. Entries are consolidated by CDR3 protein sequence, retaining the most common genes and DNA. The sample table holds over 400,000 distinct CDR3 sequences, of which approximately 10% were seen once. The ten largest clonotypes hold roughly 12% of the sample. The time point tag for this specimen amounts to: 45 to 50 days after influenza vaccine administration.

The receptor was derived from a man over 45 who received an inactivated influenza vaccine. Donor details come from another sample of the same person, matched by shared clones. The chain employs TRBV7-2 and TRBJ1-5; the D gene cannot be resolved reliably. Sample: PBMCs from blood, taken 45 days after vaccination. The nucleotide sequence is TGTGCCAGCAGCTCCAGTTGGGGTAATCAGCCCCAGCATTTT. Its product reads: CASSSSWGNQPQHF.